The TCR beta chain under discussion was sequenced for a study of shared clonotypes between healthy human individuals. Looking at the study overall: The plates for each donor numbered three CD4 naive, three CD4 memory, two CD8 naive and one CD8 memory.

Profiling relied on immunoSEQ multiplex PCR, and the TCRdb table lists in-frame clones only, not all of them. The sample has under 1,100,000 clones; around 78% are singletons. CDR3 length equals 15 residues. V was cut by 1 base and J by 5 bases, with 11 bases left in between. Per the germline V gene, CDR1 is SGHNT and CDR2 is YENEEA. In regard to this clone: Its antigen is undetermined.

Findings of the study overall: In four donors, approximately 5% of naive CD4 clonotypes appeared in common.

The source material was memory CD4+ T cells from PBMCs. The sample's subset: CD45RA-negative fraction. The TCR was taken from a man younger than 35 in good health. Some clones in this sample may be carry-over from other donors' samples. This sequence joins TRBV11-3 and TRBJ2-2; D call uncertain. CDR3 DNA sequence: TGTGCCAGCAGCTTAGGTGCCGGGTTGACCGGGGAGCTGTTTTTT. Protein: CASSLGAGLTGELFF.